The next 25 T cell receptor beta chains were all read from a single sample in a study of cytotoxic CD8 clonotypes in ibrutinib-treated CLL. Measured with immunoSEQ multiplex PCR; TCRdb has only the in-frame clones, and not every one. This table holds about 17,000 clones, under 75% found once. The input for sequencing was PBMCs, taken after 12 months of ibrutinib treatment. The source is a human donor with chronic lymphocytic leukemia.

This clone has a handful of counts. Other DNA sequences in this sample translate to the same CDR3. The rearrangement links TRBV2 to TRBJ1-4; D is unresolved. Germline lookup yields CDR1 SNHLY and CDR2 FYNNEI. CDR3 length: 12 amino acids. V was cut by 3 bases and J by 7 bases, with 6 bases left in between. CDR3 DNA: TGTGCCAGCAGTGATCGGGGTGAAAAACTGTTTTTT. Translating it yields CASSDRGEKLFF.

This chain joins TRBV6-5 and TRBJ1-1; D not certain. Trimming left V 2 bases short and J 7 bases short, with 17 bases between. Germline CDR1 and CDR2: MNHEY and SVGAGI. CDR3 length: 15 amino acids. Written as DNA, the CDR3 is TGTGCCAGCAGTTACCTAACCGCGGGTGAGGATGAAGCTTTCTTT. It is translated as CASSYLTAGEDEAFF.

The V call is TRBV18, the J call TRBJ2-7; D is possibly TRBD2 (5 bases). The V end was cut by 3 bases, the J end by 4 bases, with 22 bases between. The CDR3 runs 17 residues. Looked up from germline, CDR1 is KGHSH and CDR2 is LQKENI. The CDR3, as DNA: TGTGCCAGCTCACCGCGAGGGTTAGCAGCGACGTTATACGAGCAGTACTTC. Translated: CASSPRGLAATLYEQYF.

The chain combines TRBV4-2 with TRBJ2-6, with D perhaps given as TRBD1 or TRBD2 (5 bases each). The CDR3 sequence is 18 residues long. V shed 4 bases and J shed 0 bases, with 16 bases lying between them. Per the germline V gene, CDR1 is LGHNA and CDR2 is YNFKEQ. In DNA, the CDR3 is TGTGCCAGCAGCCCTACGACTACAGGTTACTCTGGGGCCAACGTCCTGACTTTC. Its protein is CASSPTTTGYSGANVLTF.

The J gene is TRBJ2-3, the V gene TRBV9; 7 bases align to TRBD2. This CDR3 has 14 residues. Trimming removed 4 bases from V and 6 bases from J; junction bases left unmatched: 8. The germline CDR1 and CDR2 sequences are SGDLS and YYNGEE. CDR3 loop: CASSTRPGGDTQYF. The CDR3 DNA follows: TGTGCCAGCAGCACACGACCGGGAGGCGATACGCAGTATTTT.

The sample holds a few counts of this clone. This sequence joins TRBV7-2 and TRBJ1-1; D remains unclear. The CDR3 contains 12 residues. Trimming stripped 4 bases from V and 6 bases from J, with 9 bases between. The germline CDR1 and CDR2 sequences are SGHTA and FQGNSA. This CDR3 reads CASSWFGAEAFF. CDR3 sequence (DNA): TGTGCCAGCAGCTGGTTCGGAGCTGAAGCTTTCTTT.

V and J are TRBV9 and TRBJ2-1; D may be TRBD2 (6 bases). Germline CDR1 is SGDLS and CDR2 is YYNGEE. The CDR3 is made up of 15 amino acids. Between the trimmed V and J ends, which lost 0 bases and 6 bases, there was a span of 13 bases. CDR3 loop: CASSVGRELFNEQFF. CDR3 DNA: TGTGCCAGCAGCGTAGGGAGGGAGTTATTCAATGAGCAGTTCTTC.

J is TRBJ2-1 and V is TRBV12-5; D is ambiguous. This CDR3 region has 14 residues. V was clipped by 2 bases and J by 10 bases, with 15 bases between them. Germline V gives CDR1 LGHNT, CDR2 FRNRAP. CDR3 DNA: TGTGCTAGTGGTTTGTCGACCCCCACGAGGGAGCAGTTCTTC. Encoded protein: CASGLSTPTREQFF.

The chain is built from TRBV19 and TRBJ2-5; perhaps D is TRBD1 or TRBD2 (5 bases each). V lost 5 bases and J lost 2, with 9 bases in between. The CDR3 consists of 13 residues. The V gene's germline CDR1 is LNHDA and CDR2 SQIVND (reference sequence). The CDR3 loop reads CASSWGRQETQYF. CDR3 coding DNA: TGTGCCAGTAGTTGGGGACGGCAAGAGACCCAGTACTTC.

The table lists this clone with a few counts. This chain links TRBV19 with TRBJ2-1; 8 bases agree with TRBD2. Per the germline V gene, CDR1 is LNHDA and CDR2 is SQIVND (reference sequence). The junction had 7 bases not matched to a gene; V was cut back by 6 bases and J by 3 bases. The CDR3 is 15 residues long. CDR3 in DNA: TGTGCCAGTAGCCCCGAAAGCGGGAGCTACAATGAGCAGTTCTTC. It encodes CASSPESGSYNEQFF.

A remark on this clone: Germline is not matched at one junction end, which may reflect a read error. The chain carries TRBV11-2 and TRBJ1-1; D unclear. Germline assignment: CDR1 SGHAT and CDR2 FQNNGV. There are 14 residues in the CDR3. Here the CDR3 reads CASSIDIPSTEAFF. The CDR3 DNA follows: TGTGCCAGCAGCATAGACATTCCTAGCACTGAAGCTTTCTTT.

The rearrangement links TRBV2 to TRBJ1-5; the D gene is possibly TRBD1 (5 bases). V lost 4 bases, J lost 6 bases, and 13 bases lay in between. Germline V lookup: CDR1 SNHLY, CDR2 FYNNEI. This CDR3 spans 14 amino acids. The CDR3 coding sequence is TGTGCCAGCAGTGTCGAGGGGTACGGTCAGCCCCAGCATTTT. Translating it yields CASSVEGYGQPQHF.

The rearrangement joins TRBV5-5 to TRBJ2-3, with D unclear. CDR1 is SGHKS and CDR2 is YYEKEE in the germline V gene (reference sequence). This CDR3 contains 13 residues. V lost 0 bases, J lost 4 bases, and 6 bases lay in between. CDR3 DNA: TGTGCCAGCAGCTTGGGTTGGTCAGATACGCAGTATTTT. It translates to CASSLGWSDTQYF.

CDR3 residues: CASSWANTEAFF. CDR3 bases: TGTGCCAGCAGCTGGGCGAACACTGAAGCTTTCTTT. V usage is TRBV5-6 and J usage is TRBJ1-1, with unresolved D. The V and J ends lost 3 bases and 1 base respectively, with 4 bases between them. CDR1 is SGHDT and CDR2 is YYEEEE in the germline V gene. The length of the CDR3 is 12 residues.

V gene TRBV5-6 combines with J gene TRBJ2-2, with D perhaps matching TRBD1 (5 bases). V was cut by 4 bases and J by 6 bases, with 7 bases left in between. This CDR3 is built from 12 residues. Looked up from germline, CDR1 is SGHDT and CDR2 is YYEEEE. DNA of the CDR3: TGTGCCAGCAGCCCAGGGCCCGGGGAGCTGTTTTTT. Its protein product is CASSPGPGELFF.

V gene TRBV7-8 combines with J gene TRBJ2-7; TRBD2 is a possible D gene (6 bases). The V end lost 1 base, the J end lost 0 bases, and 7 bases lay between the germline ends. This CDR3 region has 14 residues. From germline, CDR1 is SGHVS and CDR2 FQNEAQ. The CDR3 here is CASSLGTTSYEQYF. The CDR3 DNA is TGTGCCAGCAGCTTAGGGACTACCTCCTACGAGCAGTACTTC.

The chain combines TRBV18 with TRBJ1-2; a possible D gene is TRBD1 (6 bases). This CDR3 region has 14 residues. CDR1 and CDR2 (germline): KGHSH, LQKENI. Trimming shortened V by 6 bases and J by 3 bases, and 14 bases separated the two germline ends. In DNA form, the CDR3 reads TGTGCCAGCTCCAAGGGTGCAGGGGACTATGGCTACACCTTC. It specifies CASSKGAGDYGYTF.

The chain joins TRBV18 to TRBJ1-3, with 8 bases fitting TRBD1. The V and J ends lost 3 bases and 5 bases, in that order; junction bases with no gene match: 3. This CDR3 contains 14 residues. CDR1 and CDR2 from the germline V gene are KGHSH and LQKENI. The CDR3 reads CASSPGQGRNTIYF. In nucleotides, the CDR3 is TGTGCCAGCTCACCTGGACAGGGTAGAAACACCATATATTTT.

The chain recombines TRBV18 with TRBJ1-1; no firm D call. CDR1 is KGHSH and CDR2 is LQKENI in the germline V gene. The ends were cut back, 3 bases at V and 2 bases at J, with 13 bases in the middle. The CDR3 runs 15 residues. This CDR3 is CASSPVAGLNTEAFF. As DNA, the CDR3 is TGTGCCAGCTCACCGGTGGCTGGTCTAAACACTGAAGCTTTCTTT.

The rearrangement uses TRBV28 and TRBJ2-1; the D is unclear. The V end lost 3 bases, the J end lost 6 bases, and 15 bases lay between the germline ends. Germline values: CDR1 MDHEN, CDR2 SYDVKM. The CDR3 runs to 15 residues. The CDR3 region is CASSFWQSFINEQFF. CDR3 nucleotide sequence: TGTGCCAGCAGTTTTTGGCAATCGTTTATCAATGAGCAGTTCTTC.

The table lists this clone with a few counts. The chain links TRBV7-3 to TRBJ1-2, with D perhaps TRBD1 (5 bases). Germline V lookup: CDR1 SGHTA, CDR2 FQGTGA. This CDR3 has 15 amino acids. Trimming left V 11 bases short and J 10 bases short, with 29 bases between. The CDR3 loop reads CADSRRTGEHATYTF. The CDR3 DNA is TGTGCCGACAGCCGGAGGACTGGGGAACATGCAACCTACACCTTC.

The V call is TRBV28, the J call TRBJ2-7, with 8 positions matching TRBD1. J lost 5 bases, V lost 6 bases, and 6 bases had no gene match. Germline V CDR1 and CDR2: MDHEN, SYDVKM. This CDR3 spans 13 amino acids. DNA for the CDR3: TGTGCCAGCAGAATGGACAGGGAGAACGAGCAGTACTTC. Its translation is CASRMDRENEQYF. Together with reference TRBV28 and TRBJ2-7, the CDR3 gives the full variable domain: DVKVTQSSRYLVKRTGEKVFLECVQDMDHENMFWYRQDPGLGLRLIYFSYDVKMKEKGDIPEGYSVSREKKERFSLILESASTNQTSMYLCASRMDRENEQYFGPGTRLTVT.

This clone was seen a handful of times. The chain has TRBV10-1 and TRBJ2-7; no definite D call. The ends were cut back, 0 bases at V and 7 bases at J, with 7 bases in the middle. The CDR3 length is 12 residues. Germline CDR1 and CDR2: WNHNN and SYGVQD (reference sequence). The CDR3 region is CASSESVEEQYF. For the CDR3, the DNA is TGCGCCAGCAGTGAGTCGGTAGAAGAGCAGTACTTC.

CDR3 in DNA: TGTGCCTGGAGGGGGGAGGGGATTACTGAAGCTTTCTTT. Its protein product is CAWRGEGITEAFF. The chain uses TRBV30 and TRBJ1-1; maybe TRBD1 (5 bases). V gave up 3 bases and J gave up 5 bases, with 13 bases separating them. The CDR3 length is 13 residues. CDR1 is GTSNPN, CDR2 SVGIG, per germline (reference sequence). Drawing the rest from reference TRBV30 and TRBJ1-1, the complete variable domain is SQTIHQWPATLVQPVGSPLSLECTVEGTSNPNLYWYRQAAGRGLQLLFYSVGIGQISSEVPQNLSASRPQDRQFILSSKKLLLSDSGFYLCAWRGEGITEAFFGQGTRLTVV.

The sample holds a few counts of this clone. This chain uses TRBV19 with TRBJ2-1; D is perhaps TRBD2 (6 bases). The CDR3 runs to 15 residues. Germline assignment: CDR1 LNHDA and CDR2 SQIVND (reference sequence). The V and J ends lost 2 bases and 7 bases respectively, with 15 bases between them. DNA for the CDR3: TGTGCCAGTAGTATACGGTCTATTGGGGGGAATGAGCAGTTCTTC. Translated: CASSIRSIGGNEQFF.